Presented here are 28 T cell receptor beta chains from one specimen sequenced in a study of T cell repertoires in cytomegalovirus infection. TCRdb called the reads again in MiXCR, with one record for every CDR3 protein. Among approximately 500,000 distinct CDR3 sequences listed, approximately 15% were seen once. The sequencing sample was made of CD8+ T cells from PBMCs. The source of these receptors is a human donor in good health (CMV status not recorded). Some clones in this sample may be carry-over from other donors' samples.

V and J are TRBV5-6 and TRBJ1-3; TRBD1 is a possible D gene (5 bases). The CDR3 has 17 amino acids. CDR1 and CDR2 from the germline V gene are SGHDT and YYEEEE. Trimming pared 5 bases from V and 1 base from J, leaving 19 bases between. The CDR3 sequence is CASSNSGTARSGNTIYF. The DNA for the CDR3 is TGTGCCAGCAGTAACTCCGGGACCGCGCGTTCTGGAAACACCATATATTTT.

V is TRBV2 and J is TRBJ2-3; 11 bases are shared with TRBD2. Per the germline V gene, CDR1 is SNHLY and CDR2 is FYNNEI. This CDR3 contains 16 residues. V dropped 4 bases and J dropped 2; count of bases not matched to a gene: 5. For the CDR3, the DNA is TGTGCCAGCAGTGGACTAGCGGGAATTTACACAGATACGCAGTATTTT. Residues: CASSGLAGIYTDTQYF.

The CDR3 here is CSALNRGGDNNEQFF. Here the CDR3 DNA reads TGCAGTGCCCTTAACAGGGGGGGAGATAACAATGAGCAGTTCTTC. The chain joins TRBV20-1 to TRBJ2-1, with D possibly TRBD1 on 8 matching bases. This CDR3 is 15 amino acids long. Trimming took off 6 bases at V and 5 bases at J, with 20 bases between the two ends. Germline loops: CDR1 DFQATT, CDR2 SNEGSKA (reference sequence).

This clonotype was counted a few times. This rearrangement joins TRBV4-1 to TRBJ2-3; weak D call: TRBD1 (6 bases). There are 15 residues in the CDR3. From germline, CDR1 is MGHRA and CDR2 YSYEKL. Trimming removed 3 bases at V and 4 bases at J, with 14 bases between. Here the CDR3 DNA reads TGCGCCAGCAGCCAGGGGGCCAGGAGCGCAGATACGCAGTATTTT. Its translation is CASSQGARSADTQYF.

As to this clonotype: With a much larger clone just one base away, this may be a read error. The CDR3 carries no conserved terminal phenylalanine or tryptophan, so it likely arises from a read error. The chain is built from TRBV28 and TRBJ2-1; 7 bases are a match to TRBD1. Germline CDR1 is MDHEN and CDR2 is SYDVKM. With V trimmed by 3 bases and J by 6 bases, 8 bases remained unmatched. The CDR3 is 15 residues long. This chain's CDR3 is CASSFPYRGRNEQFL. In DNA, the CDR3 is TGTGCCAGCAGTTTTCCCTACAGGGGACGCAATGAGCAGTTCTTA.

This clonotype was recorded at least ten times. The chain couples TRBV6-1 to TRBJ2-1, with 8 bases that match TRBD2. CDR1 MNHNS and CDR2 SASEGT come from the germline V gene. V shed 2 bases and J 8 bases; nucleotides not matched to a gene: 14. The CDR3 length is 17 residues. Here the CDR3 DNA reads TGTGCCAGCAGTGAATGGGCGGGAGGAGGGTTCGGCGATGAGCAGTTCTTC. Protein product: CASSEWAGGGFGDEQFF.

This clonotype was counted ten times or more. In DNA, the CDR3 is TGTGCCAGCAGCCCCCAGGGTCCCACCGGGGAGCTGTTTTTT. This codes for CASSPQGPTGELFF. The chain combines TRBV7-3 with TRBJ2-2; TRBD1 is a possible D gene (5 bases). The V gene's germline CDR1 is SGHTA and CDR2 FQGTGA. V lost 5 bases to trimming and J lost 4 bases, with 11 bases between them. The CDR3 covers 14 residues.

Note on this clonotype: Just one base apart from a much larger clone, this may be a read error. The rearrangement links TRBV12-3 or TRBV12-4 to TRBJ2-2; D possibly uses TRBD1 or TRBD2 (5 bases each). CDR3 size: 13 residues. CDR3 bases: TGTGACAGCAAGAGAGAGGGGACCGGGGAGCTGTTTTTT. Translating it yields CDSKREGTGELFF.

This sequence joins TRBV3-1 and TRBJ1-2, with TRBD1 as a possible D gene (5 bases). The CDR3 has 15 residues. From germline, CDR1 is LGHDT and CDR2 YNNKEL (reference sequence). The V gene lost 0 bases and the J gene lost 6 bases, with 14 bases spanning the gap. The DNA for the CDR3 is TGTGCCAGCAGCCAAGAGGCTCGACAGAGACATGGCTACACCTTC. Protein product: CASSQEARQRHGYTF.

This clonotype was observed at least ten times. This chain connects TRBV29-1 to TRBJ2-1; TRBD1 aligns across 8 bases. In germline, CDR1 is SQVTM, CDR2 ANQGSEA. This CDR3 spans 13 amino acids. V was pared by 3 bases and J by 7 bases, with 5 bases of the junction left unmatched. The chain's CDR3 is CSVEVTGGNEQFF. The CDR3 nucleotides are TGCAGCGTTGAGGTTACAGGGGGGAATGAGCAGTTCTTC.

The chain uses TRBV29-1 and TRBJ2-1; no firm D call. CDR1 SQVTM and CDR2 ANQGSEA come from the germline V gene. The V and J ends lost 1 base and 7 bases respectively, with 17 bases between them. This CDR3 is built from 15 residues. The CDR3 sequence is CSVEVRSVAGNEQFF. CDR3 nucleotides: TGCAGCGTTGAAGTTAGGAGCGTCGCAGGTAATGAGCAGTTCTTC.

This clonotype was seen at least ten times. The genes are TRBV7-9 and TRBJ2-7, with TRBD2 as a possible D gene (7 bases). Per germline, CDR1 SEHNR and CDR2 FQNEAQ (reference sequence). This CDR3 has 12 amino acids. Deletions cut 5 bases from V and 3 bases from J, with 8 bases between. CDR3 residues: CASSRGGYEQYF. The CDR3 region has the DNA TGTGCCAGCAGCAGGGGGGGCTACGAGCAGTACTTC.

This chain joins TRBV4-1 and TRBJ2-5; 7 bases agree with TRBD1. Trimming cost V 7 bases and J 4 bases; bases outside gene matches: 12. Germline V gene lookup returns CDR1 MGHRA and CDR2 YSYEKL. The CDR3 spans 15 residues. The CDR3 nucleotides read TGCGCCAGCACCTTAAGAGGGACAGAGGGAGAGACCCAGTACTTC. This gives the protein CASTLRGTEGETQYF.

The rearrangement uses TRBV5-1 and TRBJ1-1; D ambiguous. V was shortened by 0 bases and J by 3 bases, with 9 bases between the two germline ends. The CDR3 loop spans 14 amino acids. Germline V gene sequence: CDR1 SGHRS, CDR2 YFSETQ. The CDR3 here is CASSLESQDTEAFF. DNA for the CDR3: TGCGCCAGCAGCTTGGAGTCGCAGGACACTGAAGCTTTCTTT.

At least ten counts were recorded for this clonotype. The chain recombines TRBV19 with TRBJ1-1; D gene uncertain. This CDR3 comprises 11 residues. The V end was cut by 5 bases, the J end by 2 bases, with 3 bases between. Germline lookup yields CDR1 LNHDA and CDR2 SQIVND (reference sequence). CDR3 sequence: CASSDNTEAFF. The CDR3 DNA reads TGTGCCAGTAGTGATAACACTGAAGCTTTCTTT. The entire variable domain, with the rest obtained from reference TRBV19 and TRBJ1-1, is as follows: DGGITQSPKYLFRKEGQNVTLSCEQNLNHDAMYWYRQDPGQGLRLIYYSQIVNDFQKGDIAEGYSVSREKKESFPLTVTSAQKNPTAFYLCASSDNTEAFFGQGTRLTVV.

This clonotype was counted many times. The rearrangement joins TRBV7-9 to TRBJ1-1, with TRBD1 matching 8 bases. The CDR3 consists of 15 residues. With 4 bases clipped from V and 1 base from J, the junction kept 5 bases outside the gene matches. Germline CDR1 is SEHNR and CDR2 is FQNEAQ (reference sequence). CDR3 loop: CASSYQGAGNTEAFF. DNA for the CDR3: TGTGCCAGCAGCTACCAGGGGGCGGGGAACACTGAAGCTTTCTTT.

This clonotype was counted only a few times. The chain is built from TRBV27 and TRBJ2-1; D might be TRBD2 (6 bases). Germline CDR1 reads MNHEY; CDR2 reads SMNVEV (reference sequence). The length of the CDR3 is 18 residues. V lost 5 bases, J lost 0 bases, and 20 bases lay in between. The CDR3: CASSPWTERAGSYNEQFF. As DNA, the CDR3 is TGTGCCAGCAGTCCTTGGACGGAGCGGGCCGGCTCCTACAATGAGCAGTTCTTC.

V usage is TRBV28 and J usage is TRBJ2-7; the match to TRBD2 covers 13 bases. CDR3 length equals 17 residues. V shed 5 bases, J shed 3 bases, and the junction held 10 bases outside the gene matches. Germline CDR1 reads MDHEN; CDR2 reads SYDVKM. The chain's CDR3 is CASSPTLLAGGIYEQYF. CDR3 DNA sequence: TGTGCCAGCAGTCCCACACTACTAGCGGGGGGGATCTACGAGCAGTACTTC.

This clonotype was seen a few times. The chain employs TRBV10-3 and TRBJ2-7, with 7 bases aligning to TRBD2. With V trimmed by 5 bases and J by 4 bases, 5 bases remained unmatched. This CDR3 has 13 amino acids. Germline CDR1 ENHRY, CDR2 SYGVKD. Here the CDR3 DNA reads TGTGCCATCAGTCCTAGCGGAACTTACGAGCAGTACTTC. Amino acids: CAISPSGTYEQYF.

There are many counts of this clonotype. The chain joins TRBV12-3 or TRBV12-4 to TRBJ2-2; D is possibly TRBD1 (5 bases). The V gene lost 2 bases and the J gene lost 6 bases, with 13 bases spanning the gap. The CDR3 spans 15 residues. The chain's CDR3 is CASSLPGWDSGELFF. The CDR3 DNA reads TGTGCCAGCAGTTTACCAGGGTGGGATTCCGGGGAGCTGTTTTTT.

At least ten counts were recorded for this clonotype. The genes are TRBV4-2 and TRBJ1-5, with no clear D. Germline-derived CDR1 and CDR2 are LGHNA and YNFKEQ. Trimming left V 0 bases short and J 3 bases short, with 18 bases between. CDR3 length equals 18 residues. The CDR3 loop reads CASSQDSRAGKDNQPQHF. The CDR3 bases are TGTGCCAGCAGCCAAGATTCTAGGGCGGGGAAGGACAATCAGCCCCAGCATTTT.

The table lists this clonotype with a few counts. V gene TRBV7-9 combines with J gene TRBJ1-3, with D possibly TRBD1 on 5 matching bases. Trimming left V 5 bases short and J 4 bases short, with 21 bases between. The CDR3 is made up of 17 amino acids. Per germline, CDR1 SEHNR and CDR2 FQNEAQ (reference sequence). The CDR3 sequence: CASSPSLTNPGGNTIYF. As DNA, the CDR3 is TGTGCCAGCAGCCCATCGCTGACAAACCCAGGGGGAAACACCATATATTTT.

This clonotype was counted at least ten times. The CDR3, as DNA: TGTGCCAGCAGCCGGGGGTTAGCGGGGGAGTTCACCGGGGAGCTGTTTTTT. Protein: CASSRGLAGEFTGELFF. The chain carries TRBV11-2 and TRBJ2-2, with TRBD2 identical over 9 bases. V shed 5 bases and J 4 bases; nucleotides not matched to a gene: 11. This CDR3 is 17 amino acids long. Per germline, CDR1 SGHAT and CDR2 FQNNGV. Together with reference TRBV11-2 and TRBJ2-2, the CDR3 gives the full variable domain: EAGVAQSPRYKIIEKRQSVAFWCNPISGHATLYWYQQILGQGPKLLIQFQNNGVVDDSQLPKDRFSAERLKGVDSTLKIQPAKLEDSAVYLCASSRGLAGEFTGELFFGEGSRLTVL.

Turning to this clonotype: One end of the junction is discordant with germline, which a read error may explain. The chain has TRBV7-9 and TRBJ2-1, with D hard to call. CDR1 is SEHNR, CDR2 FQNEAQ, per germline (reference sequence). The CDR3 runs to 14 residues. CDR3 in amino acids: CASSLVISYKEQFF. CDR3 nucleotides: TGTGCCAGCAGCTTAGTGATATCCTACAAGGAGCAGTTCTTC.

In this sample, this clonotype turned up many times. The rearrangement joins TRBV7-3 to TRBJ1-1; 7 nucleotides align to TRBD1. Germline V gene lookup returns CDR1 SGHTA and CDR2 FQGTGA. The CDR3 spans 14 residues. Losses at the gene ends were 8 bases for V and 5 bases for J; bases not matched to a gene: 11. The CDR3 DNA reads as TGTGCCAGCGGATATATTACAGGGGAGACTGAAGCTTTCTTT. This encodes CASGYITGETEAFF. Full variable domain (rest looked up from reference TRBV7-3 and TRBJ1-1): GAGVSQTPSNKVTEKGKYVELRCDPISGHTALYWYRQSLGQGPEFLIYFQGTGAADDSGLPNDRFFAVRPEGSVSTLKIQRTERGDSAVYLCASGYITGETEAFFGQGTRLTVV.

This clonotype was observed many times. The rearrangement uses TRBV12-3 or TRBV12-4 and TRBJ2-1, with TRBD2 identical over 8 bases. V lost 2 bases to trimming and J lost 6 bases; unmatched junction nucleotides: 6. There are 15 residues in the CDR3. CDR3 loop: CASSLRSGGSNEQFF. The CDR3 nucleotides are TGTGCCAGCAGTTTAAGGAGCGGGGGTAGCAATGAGCAGTTCTTC.

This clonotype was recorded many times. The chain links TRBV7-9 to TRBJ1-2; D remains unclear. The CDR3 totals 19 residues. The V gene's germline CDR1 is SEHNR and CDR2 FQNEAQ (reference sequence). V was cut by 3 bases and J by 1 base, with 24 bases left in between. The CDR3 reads CASSFGLAYIQTNNYGYTF. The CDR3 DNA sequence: TGTGCCAGCAGCTTCGGTCTAGCGTATATCCAGACAAATAACTATGGCTACACCTTC.

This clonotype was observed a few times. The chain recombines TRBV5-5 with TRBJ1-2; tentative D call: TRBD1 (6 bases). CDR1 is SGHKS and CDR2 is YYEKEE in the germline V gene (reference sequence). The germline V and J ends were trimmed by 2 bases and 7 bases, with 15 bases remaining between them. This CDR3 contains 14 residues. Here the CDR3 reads CASSLPGDIAGYTF. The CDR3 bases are TGTGCCAGCAGCTTACCAGGGGACATTGCTGGCTACACCTTC.